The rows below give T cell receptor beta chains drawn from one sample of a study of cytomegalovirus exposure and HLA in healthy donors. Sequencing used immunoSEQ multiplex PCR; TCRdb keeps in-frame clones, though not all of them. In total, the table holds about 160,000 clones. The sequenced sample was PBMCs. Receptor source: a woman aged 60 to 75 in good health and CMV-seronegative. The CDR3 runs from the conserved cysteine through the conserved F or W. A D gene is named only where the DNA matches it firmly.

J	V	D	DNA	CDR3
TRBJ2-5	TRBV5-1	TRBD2	TGCGCCAGCAGTAGCACGGGGGGAACAGAGACCCAGTACTTC	CASSSTGGTETQYF
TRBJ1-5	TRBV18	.	TGTGCCAGCTCACCAGCGATGACCAGGGATCAGCCCCAGCATTTT	CASSPAMTRDQPQHF
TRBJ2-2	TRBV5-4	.	TGTGCCAGCAGCTCTGGCCCCACCGGGGAGCTGTTTTTT	CASSSGPTGELFF
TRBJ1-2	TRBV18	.	TGTGCCAGCTCACCACTTATAGTAGACTATGGCTACACCTTC	CASSPLIVDYGYTF
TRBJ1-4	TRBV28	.	TGTGCCAGCAGTTTCGGGGGGAATGAAAAACTGTTTTTT	CASSFGGNEKLFF
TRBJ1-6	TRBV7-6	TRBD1	TGTGCCAGCAGCTTAGGGACAGGGTTCGATAATTCACCCCTCCACTTT	CASSLGTGFDNSPLHF
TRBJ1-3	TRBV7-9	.	TGTGCCAGCAGCTTGGTCCGCAGCTCTGGAAACACCATATATTTT	CASSLVRSSGNTIYF
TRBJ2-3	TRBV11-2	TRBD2	TGTGCCAGCAGCTCCTTTTCCCACCTTAGCGGGAGGGTACCAGATACGCAGTATTTT	CASSSFSHLSGRVPDTQYF
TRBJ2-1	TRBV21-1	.	TGTGCCAGCATTTCCGTGGGACTAGCGGGAGATAATGAGCAGTTCTTC	CASISVGLAGDNEQFF
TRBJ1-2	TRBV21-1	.	TGTGCCAGCAGTTACCTCCTATCGGGGGTCTATGGCTACACCTTC	CASSYLLSGVYGYTF
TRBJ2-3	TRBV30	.	TGTGCCTGGAGTTACAGGGACATCACAGATACGCAGTATTTT	CAWSYRDITDTQYF
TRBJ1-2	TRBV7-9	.	TGTGCCAGCAGCTTTGAGGACGGGGGTGGCTACACCTTC	CASSFEDGGGYTF
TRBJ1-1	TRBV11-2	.	TGTGCCAGCAGCTTGAACAGGGTAGAAGCTTTCTTT	CASSLNRVEAFF
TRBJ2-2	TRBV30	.	TGTGCCTGGAGAGGAGGCGCAGTAGACACCGGGGAGCTGTTTTTT	CAWRGGAVDTGELFF
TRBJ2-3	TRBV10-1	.	TGCGCCAGCAGTCCCCAGGGGGGCGAGGGGACAGATACGCAGTATTTT	CASSPQGGEGTDTQYF
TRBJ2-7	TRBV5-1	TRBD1	TGCGCCAGCAGCTTAGGGACAGGGGTAGGCTCCTACGAGCAGTACTTC	CASSLGTGVGSYEQYF
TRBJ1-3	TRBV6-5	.	TGTGCCAGCAGTTACTCGGGGCGGGATGGAAACACCATATATTTT	CASSYSGRDGNTIYF
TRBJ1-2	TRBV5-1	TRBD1	TGCGCCAGCAGCCTGGGGACAGGGTTTATATATGGCTACACCTTC	CASSLGTGFIYGYTF
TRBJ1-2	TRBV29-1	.	TGCAGCGTTGATCTCCTTATCGGCTATGGCTACACCTTC	CSVDLLIGYGYTF
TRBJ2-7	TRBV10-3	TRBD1	TGTGCCATCAGCTCCGGGACAGGAGCCTACGAGCAGTACTTC	CAISSGTGAYEQYF
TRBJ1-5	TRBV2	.	TGTGCCAGCAGTGAAGTCAGATATAGCAATCAGCCCCAGCATTTT	CASSEVRYSNQPQHF